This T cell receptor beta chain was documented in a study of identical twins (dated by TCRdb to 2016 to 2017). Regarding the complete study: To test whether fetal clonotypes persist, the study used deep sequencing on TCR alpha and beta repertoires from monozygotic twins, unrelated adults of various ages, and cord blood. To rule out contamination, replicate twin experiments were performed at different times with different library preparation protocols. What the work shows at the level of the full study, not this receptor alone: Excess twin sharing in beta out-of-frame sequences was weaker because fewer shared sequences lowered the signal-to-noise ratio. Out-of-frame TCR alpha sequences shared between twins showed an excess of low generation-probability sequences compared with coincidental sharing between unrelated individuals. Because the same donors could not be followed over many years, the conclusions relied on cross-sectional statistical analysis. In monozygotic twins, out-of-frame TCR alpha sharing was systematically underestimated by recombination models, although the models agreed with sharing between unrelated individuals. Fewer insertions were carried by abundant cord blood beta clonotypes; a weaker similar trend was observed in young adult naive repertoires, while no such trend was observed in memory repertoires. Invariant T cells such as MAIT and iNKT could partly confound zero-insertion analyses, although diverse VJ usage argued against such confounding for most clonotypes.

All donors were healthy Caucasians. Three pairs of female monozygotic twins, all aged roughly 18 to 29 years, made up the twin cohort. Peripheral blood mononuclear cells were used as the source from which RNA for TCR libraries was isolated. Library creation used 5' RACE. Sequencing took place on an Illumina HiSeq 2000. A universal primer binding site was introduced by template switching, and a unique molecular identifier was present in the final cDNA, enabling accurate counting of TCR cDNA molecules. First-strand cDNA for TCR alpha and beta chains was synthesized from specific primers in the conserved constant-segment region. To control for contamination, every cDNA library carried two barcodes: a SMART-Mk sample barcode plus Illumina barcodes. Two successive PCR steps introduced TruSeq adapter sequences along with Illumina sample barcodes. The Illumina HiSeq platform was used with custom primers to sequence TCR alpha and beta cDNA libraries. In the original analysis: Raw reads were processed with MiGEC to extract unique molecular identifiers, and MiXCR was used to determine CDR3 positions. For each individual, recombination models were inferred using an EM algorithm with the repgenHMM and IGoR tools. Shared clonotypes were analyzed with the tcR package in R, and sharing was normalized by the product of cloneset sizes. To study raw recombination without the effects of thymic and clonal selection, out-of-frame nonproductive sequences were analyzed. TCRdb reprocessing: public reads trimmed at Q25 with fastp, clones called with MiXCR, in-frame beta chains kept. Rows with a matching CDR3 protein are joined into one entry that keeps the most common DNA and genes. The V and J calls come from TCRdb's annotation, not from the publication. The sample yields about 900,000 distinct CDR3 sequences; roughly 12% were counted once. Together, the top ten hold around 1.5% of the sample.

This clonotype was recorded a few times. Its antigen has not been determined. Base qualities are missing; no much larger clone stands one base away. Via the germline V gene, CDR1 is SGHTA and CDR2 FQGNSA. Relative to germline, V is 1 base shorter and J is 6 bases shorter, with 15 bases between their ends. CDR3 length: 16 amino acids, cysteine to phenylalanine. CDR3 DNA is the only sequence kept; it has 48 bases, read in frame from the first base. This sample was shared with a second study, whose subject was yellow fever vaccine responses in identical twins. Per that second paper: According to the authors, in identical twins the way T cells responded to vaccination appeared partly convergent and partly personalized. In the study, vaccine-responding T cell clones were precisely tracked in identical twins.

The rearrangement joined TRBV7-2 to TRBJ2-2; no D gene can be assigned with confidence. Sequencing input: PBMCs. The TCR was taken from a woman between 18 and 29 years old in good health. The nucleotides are TGTGCCAGCAGCTTAGGATCAGGTCTCTACTCCGGGGAGCTGTTTTTT. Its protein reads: CASSLGSGLYSGELFF. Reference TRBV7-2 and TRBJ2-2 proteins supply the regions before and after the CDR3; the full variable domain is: GAGVSQSPSNKVTEKGKDVELRCDPISGHTALYWYRQSLGQGLEFLIYFQGNSAPDKSGLPSDRFSAERTGGSVSTLTIQRTQQEDSAVYLCASSLGSGLYSGELFFGEGSRLTVL.